This is a list of T cell receptor beta chains from one sample in a study of cytomegalovirus exposure and HLA in healthy donors. Measured with immunoSEQ multiplex PCR; TCRdb has only the in-frame clones, and not every one. The table lists 35,000 to 45,000 clones. The sample consisted of PBMCs. The receptors here all came from a woman aged 25 to 45 in good health and CMV-seropositive. Each CDR3 is given with its conserved first and last residue. The order of the fields is J gene, D gene, V gene, CDR3 DNA, CDR3 protein. The D gene is left open where the match is weak.

j_call: TRBJ1-2
d_call: TRBD1
v_call: TRBV10-3
cdr3_nt: TGTGCCACGCAGACAGGGGGCGAATACGGCTACACCTTC
cdr3_aa: CATQTGGEYGYTF

j_call: TRBJ2-3
d_call: NA
v_call: TRBV11-3
cdr3_nt: TGTGCCAGCAGCCCAACAACTAGGGCCACAGATACGCAGTATTTT
cdr3_aa: CASSPTTRATDTQYF

j_call: TRBJ1-1
d_call: NA
v_call: TRBV5-1
cdr3_nt: TGCGCCAGCACCACCATGGGGGGGCAGACGAACACTGAAGCTTTCTTT
cdr3_aa: CASTTMGGQTNTEAFF

j_call: TRBJ1-2
d_call: NA
v_call: TRBV25-1
cdr3_nt: TGTGCCAGCAGTGAAAGGAGCGGCTACACCTTC
cdr3_aa: CASSERSGYTF

j_call: TRBJ2-7
d_call: TRBD1
v_call: TRBV29-1
cdr3_nt: TGCAGCATATTAAAGACAGGGTCCTACGAGCAGTACTTC
cdr3_aa: CSILKTGSYEQYF

j_call: TRBJ2-6
d_call: TRBD1
v_call: TRBV5-1
cdr3_nt: TGCGCCAGCAGCTCCCAAACGGCAGGGGGCATCTCTGGGGCCAACGTCCTGACTTTC
cdr3_aa: CASSSQTAGGISGANVLTF

j_call: TRBJ1-5
d_call: TRBD1
v_call: TRBV6-6
cdr3_nt: TGTGCCAGCAGATGGACAGGAGCCCAGAGCAATCAGCCCCAGCATTTT
cdr3_aa: CASRWTGAQSNQPQHF

j_call: TRBJ2-7
d_call: TRBD2
v_call: TRBV5-1
cdr3_nt: TGCGCCAGCAGCTTATACATAGCGGGGCCTCGGTACGAGCAGTACTTC
cdr3_aa: CASSLYIAGPRYEQYF

j_call: TRBJ1-1
d_call: NA
v_call: TRBV4-1
cdr3_nt: TGCGCCAGCAGCCAAGATAGGCGGGGAGGGGACACTGAAGCTTTCTTT
cdr3_aa: CASSQDRRGGDTEAFF

j_call: TRBJ1-2
d_call: NA
v_call: TRBV25-1
cdr3_nt: TGTGCCAGCAGTGAAGGACATGGCAGCTACACCTTC
cdr3_aa: CASSEGHGSYTF

j_call: TRBJ2-5
d_call: NA
v_call: TRBV6-5
cdr3_nt: TGTGCCAGCAGCCGCCGGGGGCAAGAGACCCAGTACTTC
cdr3_aa: CASSRRGQETQYF

j_call: TRBJ2-7
d_call: TRBD1
v_call: TRBV5-1
cdr3_nt: TGCGCCAGCAGCTTGGACGGGACAGGGGGCTGGAGCTCCTACGAGCAGTACTTC
cdr3_aa: CASSLDGTGGWSSYEQYF

j_call: TRBJ2-2
d_call: NA
v_call: TRBV2
cdr3_nt: TGTGCCAGCAGCGAGGGGAACACCGGGGAGCTGTTTTTT
cdr3_aa: CASSEGNTGELFF